Listed below are T cell receptor beta chains from one sample, sequenced in a study of blood T cells in healthy people across ages. From the 5' RACE reads, TCRdb called clonotypes with MiXCR, one entry per CDR3 protein. The sample consists of around 870,000 distinct CDR3 sequences, 25% to 30% of them appearing once. The sequenced sample consisted of blood. These receptors originate from a woman of 80 years or more in good health. Both conserved end residues are part of each CDR3. A D gene is named only where the DNA matches it firmly. Not all rows give a size; the values are once, few, many and, for expanded clones, a class.

>TRBJ2-2|TRBD1|TRBV20-1|-
TGCGGTGCCCCGACAGGGGGGAGATCCGGGGAGCTGTTTTTT
CGAPTGGRSGELFF
>TRBJ2-5|TRBD2|TRBV24-1|many
TGTGCCACCAGTGAAGGGGAGGGGACCCAGTACTTC
CATSEGEGTQYF
>TRBJ1-4|TRBD1|TRBV7-2|-
TGTGCCAGCAGCGTTTACAGGGGGCAGCTGTTTTTT
CASSVYRGQLFF
>TRBJ2-5|-|TRBV18|-
TGTGCCAGCCTGGCCCGGGTGGAAGAGACCCAGTACTTC
CASLARVEETQYF
>TRBJ1-2|-|TRBV3-1|many
TGTGCCAGCAGCCAAGACCCCGACAGTTGGGGAGGCTACACCTTC
CASSQDPDSWGGYTF
>TRBJ2-7|-|TRBV27|once
TGTGCCAGCAGTTTATTACCCGGACAGAATTCCTACGAGCAGTACTTC
CASSLLPGQNSYEQYF
>TRBJ1-5|TRBD1|TRBV20-1|-
TGCAGTGCTAGAATTGACAGGGGCGTTAAAAATCAGCCCCAGCATTTT
CSARIDRGVKNQPQHF
>TRBJ2-1|TRBD2|TRBV10-3|-
TGTGCCATCAGTGAGCGGACTAGAGGCCATGAGCAGTTCTTC
CAISERTRGHEQFF
>TRBJ2-1|-|TRBV4-1|many
TGCGCCAGCAGCCAGTTGGGGTCCTCCTACAATGAGCAGTTCTTC
CASSQLGSSYNEQFF
>TRBJ2-1|-|TRBV12-3/TRBV12-4|-
TGTGCCGCCAAGGTCAGCGATGAGCAGTTCTTC
CAAKVSDEQFF
>TRBJ2-5|-|TRBV6-5|-
TGTGCCAGCAGTTACTCTGGGGGATTCGAGGGGACCCAGTACTTC
CASSYSGGFEGTQYF
>TRBJ1-2|TRBD1|TRBV6-2/TRBV6-3|-
TGTGCCAGCAGGACAGGGGCGGACGGCTACACCTTC
CASRTGADGYTF
>TRBJ1-1|-|TRBV18|-
TGTGCCAGCTCACCACCAGGGCTACTGAGCACTGAAGCTTTCTTT
CASSPPGLLSTEAFF
>TRBJ2-1|TRBD2|TRBV5-4|many
TGTGCCAGCAGCTCGGGACTAGCGGGGGGGCGGTACAATGAGCAGTTCTTC
CASSSGLAGGRYNEQFF
>TRBJ2-1|TRBD2|TRBV6-5|many
TGTGCCAGCAGTTATGAATCGCTAGCGGGGGGAAGATACAATGAGCAGTTCTTC
CASSYESLAGGRYNEQFF
>TRBJ2-7|TRBD1|TRBV4-3|many
TGCGCCAGCAGCCCCCGGGACAGGGGGTTTCACGAGCAGTACTTC
CASSPRDRGFHEQYF
>TRBJ1-5|TRBD1|TRBV7-2|many
TGTGCCAGCAGCAGGGGACAGGGGGCGCAGCCCCAGCATTTT
CASSRGQGAQPQHF
>TRBJ2-1|TRBD2|TRBV7-9|many
TGTGCCAGCAGCTTATCCGGGCAAGCGGGGGGACGGTACAATGAGCAGTTCTTC
CASSLSGQAGGRYNEQFF
>TRBJ2-1|-|TRBV11-2|many
TGTGCCAGCAGCTTCCTCTTGCCCCATGAGCAGTTCTTC
CASSFLLPHEQFF
>TRBJ2-3|TRBD2|TRBV5-1|-
TGCGCCAGCAGCTTTAGCGGGGTCCGCGGAGATACGCAGTATTTT
CASSFSGVRGDTQYF
>TRBJ1-5|TRBD1|TRBV10-3|few
TGTGCCATCAGTGAGTCTACTCAGGGGGTTGTTCAGCCCCAGCATTTT
CAISESTQGVVQPQHF
>TRBJ2-7|TRBD1|TRBV6-5|many
TGTGCCAGCAGTTACTCGACAGGGGTCGTCGGCGAGCAGTACTTC
CASSYSTGVVGEQYF
>TRBJ2-5|TRBD2|TRBV5-1|-
TGCGCCAGCAGCGCTAGCGGGAGTCGGGGAGAGACCCAGTACTTC
CASSASGSRGETQYF
>TRBJ1-2|-|TRBV20-1|-
TGCAGTGCTCAAGACAGGTCCGGCGGCTATGGCTACACCTTC
CSAQDRSGGYGYTF
>TRBJ2-1|-|TRBV5-1|many
TGCGCCAGCAAAAGCATCCGGGGGAATGAGCAGTTCTTC
CASKSIRGNEQFF
>TRBJ2-7|TRBD2|TRBV11-3|-
TGTGCCAGCAGCGAGCGACTAGCGGGGGTCTACGAGCAGTACTTC
CASSERLAGVYEQYF
>TRBJ2-4|TRBD1|TRBV2|-
TGTGCCAGCAGTGAAATTAATCCAGGGGGTCAGTACTTC
CASSEINPGGQYF
>TRBJ2-1|TRBD1|TRBV6-6|many
TGTGCCAGCAGTTACTCGTGGCAGGGGGCAGGGGAGCAGTTCTTC
CASSYSWQGAGEQFF
>TRBJ2-5|-|TRBV19|many
TGTGCCAGTAGTATGTCTTTACAGCAAGAGACCCAGTACTTC
CASSMSLQQETQYF